A selection of T cell receptor beta chains follows, all from one sample in a study of chemoradiotherapy in HPV16-positive cancers. TCRdb's copy holds only in-frame clones and misses some; the assay was immunoSEQ multiplex PCR. In the table there are about 67,000 clones, about 88% of which are singletons. Material: blood, obtained from a patient who underwent chemoradiotherapy. These TCRs come from a human donor with HPV-associated anogenital cancer. CDR3s include the opening cysteine and the closing phenylalanine or tryptophan. The D gene is left open where the match is weak. The size field is filled for only some rows; it gives once, few, many or a size class.

d_call clone_size j_call v_call cdr3_aa cdr3_nt
TRBD1 NA TRBJ2-3 TRBV18 CASSRRGGEVAYTQYF TGTGCCAGCTCACGGAGAGGGGGCGAAGTCGCATATACGCAGTATTTT
TRBD1 NA TRBJ1-5 TRBV6-6 CASIRGEGAVGQPQHF TGTGCCAGCATTCGGGGGGAGGGGGCAGTCGGCCAGCCCCAGCATTTT
NA NA TRBJ2-5 TRBV6-5 CASSLLGETQYF TGTGCCAGCAGTTTATTAGGGGAGACCCAGTACTTC
NA NA TRBJ2-3 TRBV6-1 CASSEGTSPGDTQYF TGTGCCAGCAGTGAAGGGACTTCCCCCGGAGATACGCAGTATTTT
NA NA TRBJ2-7 TRBV19 CASSIGTVTYEQYF TGTGCCAGTAGTATAGGGACAGTCACCTACGAGCAGTACTTC
TRBD1 NA TRBJ1-2 TRBV9 CASSSVRGENGYTF TGTGCCAGCAGCTCGGTCAGGGGGGAGAATGGCTACACCTTC
NA NA TRBJ2-7 TRBV5-8 CASSSTAYEQYF TGTGCCAGCAGCTCCACAGCCTACGAGCAGTACTTC
NA NA TRBJ2-7 TRBV10-1 CASSVGGLPYEQYF TGCGCCAGCAGTGTTGGGGGGCTCCCCTACGAGCAGTACTTC
TRBD2 medium-sized TRBJ2-1 TRBV4-2 CASSQEGSLAGVNEQFF TGTGCCAGCAGCCAAGAGGGCTCACTAGCGGGAGTCAATGAGCAGTTCTTC
TRBD1 NA TRBJ2-7 TRBV5-1 CASSFDRGSYEQYF TGCGCCAGCAGCTTCGACAGGGGGAGCTACGAGCAGTACTTC
NA NA TRBJ1-1 TRBV28 CASSHGQQNTEAFF TGTGCCAGCAGCCACGGACAGCAGAACACTGAAGCTTTCTTT
NA NA TRBJ1-5 TRBV27 CASNPHWDNQPQHF TGTGCCAGCAACCCCCACTGGGACAATCAGCCCCAGCATTTT
NA NA TRBJ2-1 TRBV10-3 CAISEGYNEQFF TGTGCCATCAGTGAGGGGTACAATGAGCAGTTCTTC
NA NA TRBJ2-7 TRBV6-6 CASRGLRSYEQYF TGTGCCAGCCGGGGCTTAAGGTCCTACGAGCAGTACTTC
NA NA TRBJ1-2 TRBV30 CAWSALGLHYGYTF TGTGCCTGGAGTGCACTAGGACTTCACTATGGCTACACCTTC
NA once TRBJ2-5 TRBV12-5 CASGNAGETQYF TGTGCTAGTGGTAATGCCGGAGAGACCCAGTACTTC
TRBD2 NA TRBJ2-7 TRBV27 CASIPGGVLEQYF TGTGCCAGCATTCCGGGAGGGGTCTTGGAGCAGTACTTC
NA NA TRBJ1-6 TRBV30 CAWSVKGDGSPLHF TGTGCCTGGAGTGTCAAGGGAGATGGTTCACCCCTCCACTTT
TRBD2 NA TRBJ2-5 TRBV18 CASSPGRVEETQYF TGTGCCAGCTCACCAGGGAGGGTGGAAGAGACCCAGTACTTC
TRBD1 NA TRBJ2-7 TRBV27 CASKPPAGQGPHYEQYF TGTGCCAGCAAACCCCCCGCGGGACAGGGGCCCCACTACGAGCAGTACTTC
NA NA TRBJ2-7 TRBV30 CAWSGSLGYEQYF TGTGCCTGGTCCGGGAGCCTTGGCTACGAGCAGTACTTC
NA NA TRBJ2-7 TRBV6-1 CASSEAGRTYEQYF TGTGCCAGCAGTGAAGCAGGCCGTACCTACGAGCAGTACTTC
NA NA TRBJ1-2 TRBV10-3 CAISERNREGGYTF TGTGCCATCAGTGAGAGGAATAGGGAGGGTGGCTACACCTTC
TRBD2 NA TRBJ2-1 TRBV19 CASSISKGGEQFF TGTGCCAGTAGTATTTCAAAGGGAGGGGAGCAGTTCTTC
TRBD1 NA TRBJ1-1 TRBV25-1 CASSWTGRNTEAFF TGTGCCAGCAGTTGGACAGGCCGGAACACTGAAGCTTTCTTT
NA NA TRBJ2-3 TRBV7-2 CASSLRRSPRTDTQYF TGTGCCAGCAGCTTAAGGCGTTCCCCTCGCACAGATACGCAGTATTTT
NA once TRBJ1-1 TRBV19 CASSTPSLNTEAFF TGTGCCAGTAGTACCCCCTCCTTGAACACTGAAGCTTTCTTT
TRBD1 once TRBJ1-1 TRBV5-1 CASSYTGGNTEAFF TGCGCCAGCAGCTACACAGGGGGGAACACTGAAGCTTTCTTT
TRBD2 NA TRBJ2-1 TRBV30 CAWDAGVPYNEQFF TGTGCCTGGGACGCGGGGGTACCCTACAATGAGCAGTTCTTC
NA NA TRBJ1-3 TRBV29-1 CSVEDGGYSGNTIYF TGCAGCGTTGAAGATGGAGGGTACTCTGGAAACACCATATATTTT
TRBD1 NA TRBJ2-7 TRBV5-6 CASSPEPGQGYEQYF TGTGCCAGCAGCCCAGAGCCGGGACAGGGGTACGAGCAGTACTTC
NA few TRBJ2-7 TRBV27 CASSSWDKREQYF TGTGCCAGCAGTTCCTGGGACAAACGGGAGCAGTACTTC
TRBD1 NA TRBJ2-5 TRBV18 CASSPVTGVWETQYF TGTGCCAGCTCACCAGTGACAGGGGTGTGGGAGACCCAGTACTTC
TRBD2 NA TRBJ2-3 TRBV28 CASSFVGLAGITDTQYF TGTGCCAGCAGTTTCGTTGGCCTAGCGGGAATCACAGATACGCAGTATTTT
NA NA TRBJ1-4 TRBV6-1 CASSDLGGNEKLFF TGTGCCAGCAGTGACCTAGGGGGTAATGAAAAACTGTTTTTT
NA NA TRBJ1-1 TRBV5-4 CASSLDLEGTEAFF TGTGCCAGCAGCTTGGATCTCGAGGGAACTGAAGCTTTCTTT
NA NA TRBJ1-2 TRBV30 CAWSQVYGYTF TGTGCCTGGAGTCAAGTCTATGGCTACACCTTC
TRBD2 NA TRBJ2-1 TRBV5-4 CASTYGLAGGFEQFF TGTGCCAGCACCTATGGACTAGCGGGGGGGTTTGAGCAGTTCTTC
NA NA TRBJ2-3 TRBV18 CASSPRTGGPDTQYF TGTGCCAGCTCACCTAGGACAGGAGGGCCAGATACGCAGTATTTT
TRBD1 once TRBJ1-1 TRBV28 CASSPRTGRPNTEAFF TGTGCCAGCAGTCCGCGGACAGGGAGGCCGAACACTGAAGCTTTCTTT
TRBD2 NA TRBJ2-7 TRBV6-1 CASSEGSGGLGRYF TGTGCCAGCAGTGAAGGTAGCGGGGGCCTAGGTCGGTACTTC
NA NA TRBJ1-3 TRBV27 CASSLSWGNTIYF TGTGCCAGCAGTCTTTCGTGGGGAAACACCATATATTTT
TRBD2 once TRBJ2-1 TRBV6-1 CASILAGGYNEQFF TGTGCCAGCATCTTAGCGGGAGGGTACAATGAGCAGTTCTTC
TRBD1 NA TRBJ2-5 TRBV28 CASREQGRGETQYF TGTGCCAGCAGGGAACAGGGGAGAGGGGAGACCCAGTACTTC
TRBD1 NA TRBJ2-2 TRBV19 CASSLRQGATGELFF TGTGCCAGTAGTCTTCGACAGGGGGCAACCGGGGAGCTGTTTTTT